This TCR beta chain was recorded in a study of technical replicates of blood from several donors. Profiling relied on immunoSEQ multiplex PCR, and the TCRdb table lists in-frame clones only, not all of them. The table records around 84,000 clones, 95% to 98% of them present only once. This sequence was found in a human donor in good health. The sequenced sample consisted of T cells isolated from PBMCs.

The chain's CDR3 is CASRAEGQAVYSPLHF. In nucleotides, the CDR3 is TGTGCCAGCAGGGCAGAAGGACAAGCAGTTTATTCACCCCTCCACTTT. The chain employs TRBV7-9 and TRBJ1-6, with TRBD1 as a possible D gene (5 bases). Trimming took 6 bases from V and 8 from J, leaving 20 bases between them. This CDR3 region has 16 residues. Germline V CDR1 and CDR2: SEHNR, FQNEAQ (reference sequence).